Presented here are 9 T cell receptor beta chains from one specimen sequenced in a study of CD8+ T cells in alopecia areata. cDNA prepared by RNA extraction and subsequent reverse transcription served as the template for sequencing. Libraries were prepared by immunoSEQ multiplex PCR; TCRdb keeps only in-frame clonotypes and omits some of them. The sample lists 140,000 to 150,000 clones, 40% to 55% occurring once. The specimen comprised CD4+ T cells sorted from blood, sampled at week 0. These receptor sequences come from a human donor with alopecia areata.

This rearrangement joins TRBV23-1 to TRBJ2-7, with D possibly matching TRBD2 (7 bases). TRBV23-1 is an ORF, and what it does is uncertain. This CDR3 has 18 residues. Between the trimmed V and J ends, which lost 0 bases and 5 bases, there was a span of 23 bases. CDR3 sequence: CASSQSDAVPGGIDEQYF. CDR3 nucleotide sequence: TGCGCCAGCAGTCAATCAGACGCGGTCCCGGGGGGCATCGACGAGCAGTACTTC.

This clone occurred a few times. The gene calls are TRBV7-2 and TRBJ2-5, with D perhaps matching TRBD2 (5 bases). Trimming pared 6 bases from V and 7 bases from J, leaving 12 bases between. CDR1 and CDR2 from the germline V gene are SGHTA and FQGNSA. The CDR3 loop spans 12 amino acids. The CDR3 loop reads CASSRPEGTQYF. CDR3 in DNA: TGTGCCAGCAGTCGTCCTGAGGGGACCCAGTACTTC.

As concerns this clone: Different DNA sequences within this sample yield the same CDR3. The CDR3 spells CASSPDGQPQHF. The CDR3, as DNA: TGCGCCAGCAGCCCCGATGGTCAGCCCCAGCATTTT. The rearrangement links TRBV5-1 to TRBJ1-5; unclear D gene. V lost 4 bases, J lost 6 bases, and 8 bases lay in between. The CDR3 length is 12 residues. Germline CDR1 is SGHRS and CDR2 is YFSETQ.

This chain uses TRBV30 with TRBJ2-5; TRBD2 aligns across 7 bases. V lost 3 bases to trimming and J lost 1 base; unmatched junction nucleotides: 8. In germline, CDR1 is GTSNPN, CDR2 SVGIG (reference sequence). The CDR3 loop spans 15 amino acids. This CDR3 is CAWSLQAGSQETQYF. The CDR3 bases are TGTGCCTGGAGCCTCCAAGCGGGGAGCCAAGAGACCCAGTACTTC.

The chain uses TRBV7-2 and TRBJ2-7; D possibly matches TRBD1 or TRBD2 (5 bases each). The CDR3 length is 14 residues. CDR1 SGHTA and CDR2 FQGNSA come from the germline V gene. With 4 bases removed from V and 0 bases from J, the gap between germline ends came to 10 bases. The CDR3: CASSSGGTSYEQYF. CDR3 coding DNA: TGTGCCAGCAGCTCTGGGGGTACCTCCTACGAGCAGTACTTC.

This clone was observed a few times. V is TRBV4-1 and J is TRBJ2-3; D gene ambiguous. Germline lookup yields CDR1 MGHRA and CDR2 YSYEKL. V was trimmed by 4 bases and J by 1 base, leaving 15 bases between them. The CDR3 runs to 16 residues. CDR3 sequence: CASSPQPGPRTDTQYF. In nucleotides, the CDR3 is TGCGCCAGCAGCCCGCAACCGGGCCCCCGCACAGATACGCAGTATTTT.

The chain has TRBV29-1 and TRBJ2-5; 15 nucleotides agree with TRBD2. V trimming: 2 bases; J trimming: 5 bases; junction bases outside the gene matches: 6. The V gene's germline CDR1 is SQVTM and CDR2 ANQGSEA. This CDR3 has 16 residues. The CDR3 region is CSVEQGLAGGPETQYF. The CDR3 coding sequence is TGCAGCGTTGAACAAGGACTAGCGGGAGGGCCGGAGACCCAGTACTTC.

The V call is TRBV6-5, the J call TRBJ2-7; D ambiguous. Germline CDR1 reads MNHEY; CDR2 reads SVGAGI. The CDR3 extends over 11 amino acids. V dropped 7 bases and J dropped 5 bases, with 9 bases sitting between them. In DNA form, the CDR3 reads TGTGCCAGCACCCAGTCGGACGAGCAGTACTTC. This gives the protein CASTQSDEQYF.

This CDR3 is CASSPLGGVEQFF. The CDR3 nucleotides are TGTGCCAGCAGCCCCCTCGGGGGAGTTGAGCAGTTCTTC. The chain combines TRBV14 with TRBJ2-1; a possible D gene is TRBD2 (6 bases). The CDR3 runs to 13 residues. Germline CDR1 reads SGHDN; CDR2 reads FVKESK. V lost 4 bases to trimming and J lost 9 bases, with 13 bases between them.